This T cell receptor (beta chain) was profiled in a study of T cell responses to AZD1222 COVID-19 vaccine. CDR3 length: 14 residues. In germline, CDR1 is GTSNPN, CDR2 SVGIG (reference sequence). Trimming removed 0 bases from V and 0 bases from J, with 5 bases in between. Assay used: immunoSEQ multiplex PCR; TCRdb lists only in-frame clones, some missing. The sample carries 150,000 to 200,000 clones, 90% recorded once. This clone has just one count. The sequence came from an adult who received the MenACWY meningococcal vaccine as a control. The rearrangement uses TRBV30 and TRBJ1-4, with D uncertain. This material consisted of peripheral blood, taken 28 days after the second dose of the MenACWY control vaccine. The CDR3 loop is CAWSVAATNEKLFF. As DNA, the CDR3 is TGTGCCTGGAGTGTTGCGGCAACTAATGAAAAACTGTTTTTT.